This TCR beta chain was recovered during a study of blood T cells in healthy people across ages. About the research overall: Template switching retrieved approximately one barcoded beta molecule for each two T cells.

Study observations and caveats: Unsorted PBMCs prevented conclusive naive versus antigen-experienced comparison.

This clonotype was detected a few times. Its antigen remains unidentified. Primers used in a second PCR of roughly 7 to 11 cycles were a sample-barcoded 5' primer and a J-beta primer mix. MiXCR was run by TCRdb on the 5' RACE reads, yielding one entry per CDR3 protein. This table holds about 1,000,000 distinct CDR3 sequences, roughly 45% found once. The germline V and J ends were trimmed by 2 bases and 13 bases, with 11 bases remaining between them. There are 12 residues in the CDR3. The receptor's source is a woman aged 60-75 years in good health. The sample taken for sequencing was blood. V usage is TRBV12-3 or TRBV12-4 and J usage is TRBJ1-4; perhaps TRBD1 as D (6 bases). The CDR3 region has the DNA TGTGCCAGCAGTTTAAAAAAACAGGGACTGTTTTTT. Translating gives CASSLKKQGLFF.